This is a list of T cell receptor beta chains from one sample in a study of T-cell memory formation after mild COVID-19. TCRdb ran MiXCR on the 5' RACE reads and lists one entry per CDR3 protein. Of about 290,000 distinct CDR3 sequences listed, approximately 16% are singletons. Material: PBMCs or a T cell subset sorted from them (not recorded which). The receptor source for this set is a man between 18 and 29 years old who had mild COVID-19 (a few samples of this study predate the infection). Cell type and time point are not known. The CDR3 runs from the conserved cysteine through the conserved F or W. A D gene is named only where the DNA matches it firmly. Clone size is given for some rows only: seen once, a few or many times, or a class if the clone is expanded.

CDR3 protein | CDR3 DNA | J gene | V gene | D gene | clone size
CASSSSPGSGETQYF | TGTGCCAGCAGCTCTAGCCCGGGGTCTGGAGAGACCCAGTACTTC | TRBJ2-5 | TRBV11-2 | NA | NA
CSVGTGANSPLHF | TGCAGCGTTGGAACGGGGGCGAATTCACCCCTCCACTTT | TRBJ1-6 | TRBV29-1 | NA | NA
CASSPPLSETQYF | TGCGCCAGCAGCCCCCCGCTTTCAGAGACCCAGTACTTC | TRBJ2-5 | TRBV4-1 | NA | few
CSAPRGGYGYTF | TGCAGTGCTCCCCGAGGGGGCTATGGCTACACCTTC | TRBJ1-2 | TRBV20-1 | NA | NA
CASSPRPFHFEETQYF | TGTGCCAGCAGCCCGCGGCCCTTCCATTTTGAAGAGACCCAGTACTTC | TRBJ2-5 | TRBV11-2 | NA | few
CASSSGQGLVETQYF | TGTGCCAGCAGTTCGGGACAGGGGTTGGTGGAGACCCAGTACTTC | TRBJ2-5 | TRBV12-3/TRBV12-4 | TRBD1 | few
CASSLGLASSYNEQFF | TGCGCCAGCAGCTTGGGGCTAGCGAGCTCCTACAATGAGCAGTTCTTC | TRBJ2-1 | TRBV5-1 | NA | many
CASSLAGQGNVAGYTF | TGTGCCAGCAGTTTAGCGGGCCAGGGGAATGTAGCTGGCTACACCTTC | TRBJ1-2 | TRBV12-3/TRBV12-4 | NA | NA
CASSGTAAVHTQYF | TGTGCCAGCTCCGGGACCGCGGCCGTGCATACGCAGTATTTT | TRBJ2-3 | TRBV18 | NA | few
CASSERGDGYTF | TGTGCCAGCAGTGAAAGGGGGGACGGCTACACCTTC | TRBJ1-2 | TRBV2 | NA | few
CASRQRGAGQETQYF | TGTGCCAGCAGGCAGCGGGGGGCGGGGCAAGAGACCCAGTACTTC | TRBJ2-5 | TRBV12-3/TRBV12-4 | TRBD2 | NA
CASSLGQGGIGEQYF | TGTGCCAGCAGTCTTGGACAGGGGGGGATTGGCGAGCAGTACTTC | TRBJ2-7 | TRBV12-3/TRBV12-4 | TRBD1 | many
CASSSAGSGNTIYF | TGCGCCAGCAGCTCCGCAGGCTCTGGAAACACCATATATTTT | TRBJ1-3 | TRBV5-1 | NA | few
CASSDRGAYEQYF | TGTGCCAGCAGTGACAGGGGAGCCTACGAGCAGTACTTC | TRBJ2-7 | TRBV6-1 | NA | many
CASSLEWSDTQYF | TGTGCCAGCAGCTTAGAATGGTCAGATACGCAGTATTTT | TRBJ2-3 | TRBV11-3 | NA | NA
CSASRSSTANTGELFF | TGCAGTGCTAGCAGGTCATCGACAGCGAACACCGGGGAGCTGTTTTTT | TRBJ2-2 | TRBV20-1 | NA | once
CASSYPGLGLSLGEQFF | TGTGCCAGCAGTTACCCGGGCTTAGGACTGTCCCTGGGGGAGCAGTTCTTC | TRBJ2-1 | TRBV6-6 | NA | few
CASSIRQGAAEKLFF | TGCGCCAGCAGCATACGACAGGGGGCGGCTGAAAAACTGTTTTTT | TRBJ1-4 | TRBV5-1 | TRBD1 | NA
CASSYSAYNEQFF | TGTGCCAGCAGTTACTCAGCTTACAATGAGCAGTTCTTC | TRBJ2-1 | TRBV6-5 | NA | few
CASRERTSPADTQYF | TGTGCCAGCAGGGAACGGACTAGCCCCGCAGATACGCAGTATTTT | TRBJ2-3 | TRBV2 | TRBD2 | NA
CASSWGGRYNEQFF | TGTGCCAGCAGCTGGGGGGGGCGCTACAATGAGCAGTTCTTC | TRBJ2-1 | TRBV5-6 | NA | NA
CASSSPSGGAEDTQYF | TGTGCCAGCAGCTCCCCTAGCGGGGGGGCCGAAGATACGCAGTATTTT | TRBJ2-3 | TRBV7-2 | TRBD2 | NA
CASMRGDNEQFF | TGTGCCAGCATGAGAGGAGACAATGAGCAGTTCTTC | TRBJ2-1 | TRBV12-3/TRBV12-4 | NA | NA
CATSVGRNQPQHF | TGTGCCACCAGTGTAGGGCGCAATCAGCCCCAGCATTTT | TRBJ1-5 | TRBV24-1 | NA | NA